This TCR beta chain emerged from a study of shared clonotypes between healthy human individuals. Per the germline V gene, CDR1 is SGHDT and CDR2 is YYEEEE. Losses at the gene ends were 4 bases for V and 8 bases for J; bases not matched to a gene: 11. CDR3 length: 15 residues. Study-wide findings and caveats: Several donors held 4.5% to 5% of naive CD4 clonotypes in common.

It was into CD45RA+ naive and CD45RA-negative memory subsets that the CD4+ cells were split. Assay: immunoSEQ multiplex PCR; the TCRdb copy retains only in-frame clones and omits some. Among about 1.1 million clones listed, 70% to 80% were seen once. This clone was seen once. Its antigen is currently unknown. The material sequenced was memory CD4+ T cells from PBMCs. Stated subset: CD45RA-negative fraction. The genes are TRBV5-6 and TRBJ2-3; 9 nucleotides match TRBD2. The receptor was isolated from a man between 18 and 35 years old in good health. Some clones in this sample may be carry-over from other donors' samples. The CDR3 DNA follows: TGTGCCAGCAGCGACTTAGCGGGAGATCGGTCTACGCAGTATTTT. It specifies CASSDLAGDRSTQYF.